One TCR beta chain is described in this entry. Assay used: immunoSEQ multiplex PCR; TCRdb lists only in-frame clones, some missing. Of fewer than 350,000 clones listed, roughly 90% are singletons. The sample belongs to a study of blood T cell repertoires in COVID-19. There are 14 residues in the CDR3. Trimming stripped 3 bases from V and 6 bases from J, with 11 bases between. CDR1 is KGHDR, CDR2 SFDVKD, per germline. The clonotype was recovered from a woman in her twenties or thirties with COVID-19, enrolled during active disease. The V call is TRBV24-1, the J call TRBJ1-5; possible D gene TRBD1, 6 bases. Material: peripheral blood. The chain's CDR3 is CATSDNQGSQPQHF. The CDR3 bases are TGTGCCACCAGTGATAACCAGGGGAGTCAGCCCCAGCATTTT.